This is a list of T cell receptor beta chains from one sample in a study of OX40 agonist ivuxolimab in advanced cancers. Clones were sequenced by immunoSEQ multiplex PCR, and TCRdb holds only the in-frame ones, with some missing. Of 60,000 to 85,000 clones in the sample, about 77% are singletons; the top ten hold 1.6%. This material consisted of CD4+ or CD8+ T cells sorted from blood, taken in a trial of the OX40 agonist ivuxolimab. All receptors derive from an adult with an advanced solid tumor such as melanoma, head and neck, liver or kidney cancer. Each CDR3 is given with its conserved first and last residue. The order of the fields is J gene, clone size, V gene, D gene, CDR3 DNA, CDR3 protein. D genes are given only for firm matches. Clone size is shown for a subset of rows, as once, few, many or a class of expanded clone.

>TRBJ1-2|NA|TRBV19|NA
TGTGCCACGCGAGCCGGCTATGGCTACACCTTC
CATRAGYGYTF
>TRBJ1-5|NA|TRBV19|TRBD1
TGTGCCAGTAGTACGGGACAGGGGGCATTGCAGCCCCAGCATTTT
CASSTGQGALQPQHF
>TRBJ2-2|NA|TRBV7-9|TRBD2
TGTGCCAGCAGCTTGTTCACTAGCGGGGGGATTACCGGGGAGCTGTTTTTT
CASSLFTSGGITGELFF
>TRBJ2-1|NA|TRBV29-1|NA
TGCAGCGTTACTTTAGACGATAAAGGATACTTCGATGAGCAGTTCTTC
CSVTLDDKGYFDEQFF
>TRBJ2-3|NA|TRBV6-1|NA
TGTGCCGTAGCGAAGGGCTCCATCCGCACAGATACGCAGTATTTT
CAVAKGSIRTDTQYF
>TRBJ2-3|NA|TRBV19|NA
TGTGCCAGTAAATATAGCGGAAACACAGATACGCAGTATTTT
CASKYSGNTDTQYF
>TRBJ2-1|NA|TRBV11-2|NA
TGTGCCAGCAGCTTATGGGACTTACACGGGAATGAGCAGTTCTTC
CASSLWDLHGNEQFF
>TRBJ1-5|NA|TRBV5-4|NA
TGTGCCAGCAGCTTGGTCCCGGGACGGGATCAGCCCCAGCATTTT
CASSLVPGRDQPQHF
>TRBJ1-1|NA|TRBV7-3|NA
TGTGCCAGCAGCCGGCAACGGGACACTGAAGCTTTCTTT
CASSRQRDTEAFF
>TRBJ2-1|NA|TRBV5-1|NA
TGCGCCAGCAGCTTGGCCAGACCTAAGGAGGATGAGCAGTTCTTC
CASSLARPKEDEQFF
>TRBJ1-5|NA|TRBV19|NA
TGTGCCAGTAGTAAGGGAAGCAATCAGCCCCAGCATTTT
CASSKGSNQPQHF
>TRBJ1-1|many|TRBV29-1|NA
TGCAGCGTTACCCCCGGATACTCGGGGAGGGTGACTGAAGCTTTCTTT
CSVTPGYSGRVTEAFF
>TRBJ2-7|NA|TRBV11-2|TRBD2
TGTGCCAGCAGCTTAGTAGCGGGGGGCTACGAGCAGTACTTC
CASSLVAGGYEQYF
>TRBJ2-1|NA|TRBV11-1|TRBD2
TGTGCCAGCAGCCGCGGGACTATATACAATGAGCAGTTCTTC
CASSRGTIYNEQFF
>TRBJ1-2|NA|TRBV7-9|NA
TGTGCCAGCAGCTTAGCGATTCTACGGCCGGGCTACACCTTC
CASSLAILRPGYTF
>TRBJ2-1|NA|TRBV28|TRBD2
TGTGCCAGCAGAACAGGTGGCGGGAGCGGGAGGTACAATGAGCAGTTCTTC
CASRTGGGSGRYNEQFF